Listed below are T cell receptor beta chains from one sample, sequenced in a study of human T cells and chemical hapten exposure. MiXCR, run by TCRdb on the RACE reads, gives a single entry per CDR3 protein. The sample shows around 190,000 distinct CDR3 sequences, about 22% of them seen only once. The sequencing here drew on whole blood, taken in connection with sensitization to the hapten diphenylcyclopropenone (DPC). The source is a woman between 45 and 65 years old with alopecia areata. Some clones in this sample may be carry-over from other donors' samples. CDR3s include the opening cysteine and the closing phenylalanine or tryptophan. Fields, in order: clone size, D gene, J gene, V gene, CDR3 protein, CDR3 DNA. A D gene is named only where the DNA matches it firmly. Some rows mark clone size as missing; the rest say once, few, many or name a class of expanded clone.

size: NA; D: TRBD1; J: TRBJ1-6; V: TRBV5-1; CDR3: CASSPGTGGSPLHF; DNA: TGCGCCAGCAGCCCCGGGACAGGGGGTTCACCCCTCCACTTT
size: NA; D: TRBD1; J: TRBJ2-1; V: TRBV6-5; CDR3: CASTQDRGRYNEQFF; DNA: TGTGCCAGCACCCAAGACAGGGGGCGTTACAATGAGCAGTTCTTC
size: NA; D: TRBD1; J: TRBJ2-1; V: TRBV2; CDR3: CASSKSGQPYNEQFF; DNA: TGTGCCAGCAGTAAATCGGGACAGCCCTACAATGAGCAGTTCTTC
size: many; D: NA; J: TRBJ1-5; V: TRBV20-1; CDR3: CSASQGSNQPQHF; DNA: TGCAGTGCTAGCCAGGGTAGCAATCAGCCCCAGCATTTT
size: NA; D: NA; J: TRBJ1-1; V: TRBV20-1; CDR3: CSARDPSDPNTEAFF; DNA: TGCAGTGCTAGAGATCCGAGTGACCCAAACACTGAAGCTTTCTTT
size: few; D: NA; J: TRBJ1-1; V: TRBV6-1; CDR3: CASSEEGGGPTEAFF; DNA: TGTGCCAGCAGTGAAGAAGGAGGGGGACCCACTGAAGCTTTCTTT
size: NA; D: NA; J: TRBJ2-1; V: TRBV6-1; CDR3: CASRAPYRGLVQTSYNEQFF; DNA: TGTGCCAGCAGGGCCCCTTATCGAGGTCTAGTCCAGACTTCCTACAATGAGCAGTTCTTC
size: NA; D: NA; J: TRBJ1-1; V: TRBV29-1; CDR3: CSVKMGDTEAFF; DNA: TGCAGCGTTAAAATGGGGGATACTGAAGCTTTCTTT
size: NA; D: NA; J: TRBJ2-7; V: TRBV20-1; CDR3: CSASQGREYEQYF; DNA: TGCAGTGCTAGTCAGGGCAGGGAGTACGAGCAGTACTTC
size: few; D: NA; J: TRBJ2-7; V: TRBV5-6; CDR3: CASNPTGRGHEQYF; DNA: TGTGCCAGCAACCCGACCGGGAGAGGCCACGAGCAGTACTTC
size: NA; D: NA; J: TRBJ2-7; V: TRBV10-3; CDR3: CAISETSFEQYF; DNA: TGTGCCATCAGCGAAACTAGTTTCGAGCAGTACTTC
size: few; D: NA; J: TRBJ1-2; V: TRBV5-1; CDR3: CASSSSRQSNYGYTF; DNA: TGCGCCAGCAGCTCATCCCGACAGTCTAACTATGGCTACACCTTC
size: NA; D: TRBD1; J: TRBJ1-1; V: TRBV5-1; CDR3: CASSGQGPMNTEAFF; DNA: TGCGCCAGCAGCGGACAGGGCCCAATGAACACTGAAGCTTTCTTT
size: few; D: NA; J: TRBJ2-3; V: TRBV9; CDR3: CASSVNPLSTDTQYF; DNA: TGTGCCAGCAGCGTAAACCCTCTTAGCACAGATACGCAGTATTTT
size: few; D: TRBD2; J: TRBJ2-1; V: TRBV5-1; CDR3: CASSLIAGVGRNNEQFF; DNA: TGCGCCAGCAGCTTGATAGCGGGAGTTGGGAGGAACAATGAGCAGTTCTTC
size: NA; D: NA; J: TRBJ1-6; V: TRBV15; CDR3: CASSLLGRSYNSPLHF; DNA: TGTGCCAGCAGCCTGCTCGGCAGGAGTTATAATTCACCCCTCCACTTT
size: once; D: NA; J: TRBJ2-4; V: TRBV6-2/TRBV6-3; CDR3: CASTLGPRSPFWYF; DNA: TGTGCCAGCACGCTTGGCCCGAGGTCGCCCTTTTGGTACTTC
size: few; D: TRBD2; J: TRBJ2-7; V: TRBV4-2; CDR3: CASSQGIAGDSYEQYF; DNA: TGTGCCAGCAGCCAAGGAATAGCGGGAGATTCCTACGAGCAGTACTTC
size: many; D: NA; J: TRBJ1-6; V: TRBV20-1; CDR3: CSARATGGSTNSPLHF; DNA: TGCAGTGCTAGAGCAACAGGTGGGAGTACCAATTCACCCCTCCACTTT
size: few; D: TRBD1; J: TRBJ1-5; V: TRBV12-3/TRBV12-4; CDR3: CASRPGTAYQPQHF; DNA: TGTGCCAGCAGACCCGGGACAGCTTATCAGCCCCAGCATTTT
size: NA; D: NA; J: TRBJ2-7; V: TRBV3-1; CDR3: CASSVPGVREQYF; DNA: TGTGCCAGCAGCGTTCCTGGGGTGCGGGAGCAGTACTTC
size: many; D: NA; J: TRBJ1-1; V: TRBV2; CDR3: CASSEGLVAAEAFF; DNA: TGTGCCAGCAGTGAAGGGTTGGTGGCAGCGGAGGCTTTCTTT
size: NA; D: NA; J: TRBJ2-3; V: TRBV2; CDR3: CASSEIRDATDTQYF; DNA: TGTGCCAGCAGTGAAATCCGGGACGCCACAGATACGCAGTATTTT
size: NA; D: NA; J: TRBJ2-1; V: TRBV6-1; CDR3: CASSSRLALYNEQFF; DNA: TGTGCCAGCAGTTCCCGACTGGCACTGTACAATGAGCAGTTCTTC
size: NA; D: NA; J: TRBJ2-7; V: TRBV6-5; CDR3: CAPDGDRGLAHTYEQYF; DNA: TGTGCCCCTGACGGGGACAGGGGACTAGCGCACACCTACGAGCAGTACTTC
size: NA; D: NA; J: TRBJ2-5; V: TRBV2; CDR3: CASRREPQETQYF; DNA: TGTGCCAGCAGAAGAGAGCCACAAGAGACCCAGTACTTC
size: NA; D: TRBD2; J: TRBJ2-3; V: TRBV29-1; CDR3: CSVTSGSGTDTQYF; DNA: TGCAGCGTTACTAGCGGGAGTGGCACAGATACGCAGTATTTT
size: few; D: NA; J: TRBJ2-4; V: TRBV5-1; CDR3: CASSPAGNNIQYF; DNA: TGCGCCAGCAGCCCCGCGGGGAATAACATTCAGTACTTC
size: NA; D: NA; J: TRBJ2-7; V: TRBV5-5; CDR3: CASSLDERITYEQYF; DNA: TGTGCCAGCAGCTTGGACGAGCGGATCACCTACGAGCAGTACTTC
size: NA; D: NA; J: TRBJ2-7; V: TRBV5-1; CDR3: CASSYLYREQQYF; DNA: TGCGCCAGCAGCTATCTTTACAGGGAGCAGCAGTACTTC
size: NA; D: NA; J: TRBJ2-1; V: TRBV29-1; CDR3: CSVDPGRSYNEQFF; DNA: TGCAGCGTTGACCCGGGGCGCTCCTACAATGAGCAGTTCTTC
size: NA; D: NA; J: TRBJ2-1; V: TRBV15; CDR3: CATTAGSSYNEQFF; DNA: TGTGCCACGACAGCAGGAAGCTCCTACAATGAGCAGTTCTTC
size: few; D: NA; J: TRBJ2-1; V: TRBV7-2; CDR3: CASSPPGSNEQFF; DNA: TGTGCCAGCAGCCCACCGGGGTCCAATGAGCAGTTCTTC
size: many; D: TRBD2; J: TRBJ2-1; V: TRBV11-2; CDR3: CASSQGVSGRGREQFF; DNA: TGTGCCAGCAGCCAAGGAGTAAGCGGGAGAGGTCGTGAGCAGTTCTTC
size: NA; D: NA; J: TRBJ1-2; V: TRBV6-6; CDR3: CASSSGKRGGYTF; DNA: TGTGCCAGCAGTTCCGGGAAGCGAGGGGGCTACACCTTC
size: NA; D: TRBD2; J: TRBJ2-7; V: TRBV11-3; CDR3: CASSSSLAEAYEQYF; DNA: TGTGCCAGCAGCTCATCACTAGCGGAGGCTTACGAGCAGTACTTC
size: many; D: NA; J: TRBJ1-1; V: TRBV15; CDR3: CATSRNNGGAFF; DNA: TGTGCCACCAGCAGAAACAATGGGGGAGCTTTCTTT
size: NA; D: NA; J: TRBJ2-7; V: TRBV7-9; CDR3: CASSLGGGSTYEQYF; DNA: TGTGCCAGCAGCTTAGGAGGCGGGTCGACGTACGAGCAGTACTTC